This record looks at one T cell receptor (beta chain) sequence and its context. Its antigen target is currently unknown. There are no base qualities to consult, and no much larger clone falls within one base. The data derive from a study of blood T cells in healthy people across ages (dated by TCRdb to between 2014 and 2017). With respect to the entire study: In model experiments, roughly one uniquely barcoded TCR beta cDNA molecule per two T cells was captured by template switching. Donors of different ages were randomly distributed across sequencing lanes to avoid experimental bias. The donors were divided into four age groups: young (average roughly 17 years), middle-aged (about 41), aged (about 62) and long-lived (roughly 82). Two additional independent replicas of 1 million unique cDNA reads from the same blood draw were analyzed for two donors (one aged 18 to 30 and one aged 80 or older). To track age-related changes in TCR beta repertoire diversity, the study relied on deep sequencing normalized with unique cDNA molecular identifiers.

The investigation overall reported the following: Estimates of total diversity based on one million sequenced T cells were considered lower bounds and underestimates. As age increased, observed TCR beta diversity per million T cells dropped in a roughly linear way, and a significant reduction was already evident by age about 36. Bulk unsorted PBMC profiling prevented conclusive comparison of naive and antigen-experienced compartments. Compared with the aged group, the long-lived group had more naive CD4+ T cells, fewer expanded clones and increased TCR diversity, suggesting age selection. There was a strong correlation between observed TCR beta diversity and the percentage of naive T cells measured by flow cytometry. The CMV infection status of donors was not known, potentially confounding age-related changes in expanded clonotypes.

Receptor amplification or capture employed 5' RACE. The data were produced on an Illumina HiSeq 2500. A second PCR of 7 to 11 cycles was run with a J-beta primer mix and a sample-barcoded 5' primer. A template-switch 5' adaptor carrying 12 random nucleotides introduced a unique molecular identifier onto each TCR beta cDNA molecule. At least 2.5 million CDR3-containing paired-end reads were obtained from each sample. First-strand cDNA synthesis was performed from all RNA using the Mint cDNA synthesis kit, with priming by a TRBC-specific oligonucleotide. All cDNA was treated with uracil-DNA glycosylase and then went through a first 18-cycle PCR with the universal primers M1SS and BC2_uni_R. Turning to the authors' computational methods: Each sample was normalized by randomly selecting 1 million high-quality reads, each carrying a distinct molecular identifier. Instead of being binned into consensus sequences, reads with shared molecular identifiers were discarded. MiTCR, run with a Q25 quality threshold and the strictest error-elimination algorithm, handled CDR3 identification, clonotype clustering and error correction. A nonparametric unseen species model with Euler transformation was used to estimate lower-bound total TCR beta diversity. TCRdb reran the public reads through fastp at Q25 and MiXCR, keeping productive beta chains. Here each entry gathers all rows of one CDR3 protein and keeps the most common genes and DNA. TCRdb's processing, not the authors', yielded these V and J calls. In all, the sample holds about 640,000 distinct CDR3 sequences, and 58% of those were seen once. More than 35% of the sample is in the top ten clones.

Donors were 39 systemically healthy Caucasian individuals from Russia aged roughly 6 to 95 years. Each donor gave about 9.7 milliliters of peripheral blood, drawn into EDTA-treated Vacutainer tubes. Ficoll-Paque density-gradient centrifugation was used to isolate PBMCs, with at least 6 million obtained per sample. Trizol reagent was used to extract total RNA from the PBMCs, yielding at least 5.5 micrograms per sample. For every donor, flow cytometry on a PBMC aliquot measured the percentage of naive CD45RAhigh/CD27high T cells. The CDR3 measures 17 amino acids from cysteine to phenylalanine. Only the CDR3 portion is preserved as DNA: 51 bases, with reading frame beginning at the first base. From V the trimming removes 2 bases and from J it removes 0 bases, while the gene matches leave 7 bases of the junction unaccounted for. For CDR1 and CDR2, the germline V gene lists SGHRS and YFSETQ.

Sequencing was performed on blood. The chain couples TRBV5-1 to TRBJ2-2, with TRBD2 identical over 7 junction bases. This receptor was taken from a man between 60 and 75 years old in good health. The base sequence is TGCGCCAGCAGCTTCTTGGGGGAGGGGCCGAACACCGGGGAGCTGTTTTTT. This is translated as CASSFLGEGPNTGELFF.